This T cell receptor beta chain was retrieved from a study of blood T cell repertoires in COVID-19. Study-level background: PBMCs, B-cell-depleted T cells, or T cells provided the cDNA or gDNA that made up the material.

Germline V CDR1 and CDR2: LNHNV, YYDKDF (reference sequence). The CDR3 has 14 residues. V lost 3 bases to trimming and J lost 0 bases; unmatched junction nucleotides: 2. As processed by the authors: Researchers report that nucleated cell counts were estimated from reference gene primer amplification. Libraries were prepared by immunoSEQ multiplex PCR; TCRdb keeps only in-frame clonotypes and omits some of them. The D gene and trimming were derived from the DNA, and the V and J assignments and clone size from that table. The sample contains around 78,000 clones, 75% to 90% of which appear only once. This chain uses TRBV15 with TRBJ2-7; 7 bases fit TRBD1. What was sequenced was peripheral blood. The clonotype was recovered from a middle-aged man with active or convalescent COVID-19. The CDR3 sequence: CATSSGTVSYEQYF. Written as DNA, the CDR3 is TGTGCCACCAGCAGTGGGACAGTCTCCTACGAGCAGTACTTC.